This T cell receptor beta chain was found in a study of cytotoxic CD8 clonotypes in ibrutinib-treated CLL. Study in general: Samples had a mean of approximately 240,000 productive templates and some 88,000 productive rearrangements.

TCR beta libraries used about 1.8 micrograms of DNA from cryopreserved PBMCs. Target depth was 1 in 200,000 to 1 in 1 million T cells, about 10x per clonotype. Assay: immunoSEQ multiplex PCR; the TCRdb copy retains only in-frame clones and omits some. The table has around 130,000 clones, 84% seen once; the top ten hold 3.3%. This CDR3 has 16 amino acids. Germline CDR1 KGHSH, CDR2 LQKENI. The V end was cut by 2 bases, the J end by 2 bases, with 12 bases between. The receptor's source is a human donor with chronic lymphocytic leukemia. The V and J genes are TRBV18 and TRBJ2-2; D is unresolved. The sequencing used PBMCs, collected after 24 months of ibrutinib treatment. DNA for the CDR3: TGTGCCAGCTCACCATATCCGGCGACCAACACCGGGGAGCTGTTTTTT. Protein product: CASSPYPATNTGELFF.